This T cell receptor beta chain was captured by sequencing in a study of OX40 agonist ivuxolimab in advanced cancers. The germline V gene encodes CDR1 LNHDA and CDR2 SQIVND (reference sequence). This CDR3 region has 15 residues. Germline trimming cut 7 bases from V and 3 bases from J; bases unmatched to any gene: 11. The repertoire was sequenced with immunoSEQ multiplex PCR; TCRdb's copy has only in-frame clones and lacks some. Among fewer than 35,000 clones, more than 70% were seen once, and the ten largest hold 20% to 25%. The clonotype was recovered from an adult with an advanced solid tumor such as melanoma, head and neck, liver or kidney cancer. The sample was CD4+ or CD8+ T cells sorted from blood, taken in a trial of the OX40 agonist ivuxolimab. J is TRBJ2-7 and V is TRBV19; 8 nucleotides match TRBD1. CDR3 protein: CASMSGQGADYEQYF. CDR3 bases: TGTGCCAGTATGTCGGGGCAGGGGGCTGACTACGAGCAGTACTTC. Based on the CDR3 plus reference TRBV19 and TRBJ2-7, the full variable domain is DGGITQSPKYLFRKEGQNVTLSCEQNLNHDAMYWYRQDPGQGLRLIYYSQIVNDFQKGDIAEGYSVSREKKESFPLTVTSAQKNPTAFYLCASMSGQGADYEQYFGPGTRLTVT.